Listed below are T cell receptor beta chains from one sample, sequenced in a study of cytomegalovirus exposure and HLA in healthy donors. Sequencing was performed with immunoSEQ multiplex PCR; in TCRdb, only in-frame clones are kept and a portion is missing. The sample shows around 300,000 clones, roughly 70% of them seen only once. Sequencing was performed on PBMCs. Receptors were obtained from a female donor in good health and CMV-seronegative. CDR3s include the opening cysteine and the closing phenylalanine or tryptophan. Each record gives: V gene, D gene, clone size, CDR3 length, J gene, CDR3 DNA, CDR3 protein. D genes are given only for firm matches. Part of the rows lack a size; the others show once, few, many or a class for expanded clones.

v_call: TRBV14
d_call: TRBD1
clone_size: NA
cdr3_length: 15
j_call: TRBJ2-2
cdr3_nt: TGTGCCAGCCGTTGGACAGGGGAGAACACCGGGGAGCTGTTTTTT
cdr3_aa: CASRWTGENTGELFF

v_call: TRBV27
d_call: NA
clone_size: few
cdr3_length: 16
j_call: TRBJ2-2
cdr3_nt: TGTGCCAGCAGTTTAAGGAGACAGGACCTTACCGGGGAGCTGTTTTTT
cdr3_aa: CASSLRRQDLTGELFF

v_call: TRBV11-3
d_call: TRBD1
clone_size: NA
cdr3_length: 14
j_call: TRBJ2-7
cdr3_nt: TGTGCCAGCAGCTTTGGGACAGGGACCTACGAGCAGTACTTC
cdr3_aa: CASSFGTGTYEQYF

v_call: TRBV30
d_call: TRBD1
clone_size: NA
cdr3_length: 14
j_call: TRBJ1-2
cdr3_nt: TGTGCCTGGAACCGGGACAGGGCGGCGTATGGCTACACCTTC
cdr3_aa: CAWNRDRAAYGYTF

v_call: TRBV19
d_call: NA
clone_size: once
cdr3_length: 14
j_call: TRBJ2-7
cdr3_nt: TGTGCCAGTACGACGGTAGGGAGTCTCGACGAGCAGTACTTC
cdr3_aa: CASTTVGSLDEQYF

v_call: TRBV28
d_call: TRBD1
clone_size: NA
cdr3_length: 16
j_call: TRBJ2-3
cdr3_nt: TGTGCCAGCATAGGTCCCTGGGGACAGGGGGCGGGTACGCAGTATTTT
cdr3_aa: CASIGPWGQGAGTQYF

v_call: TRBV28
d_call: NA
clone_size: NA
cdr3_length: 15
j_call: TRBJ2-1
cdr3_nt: TGTGCCAGCAGCCTTGACACGCAGAACCTCAATGAGCAGTTCTTC
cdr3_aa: CASSLDTQNLNEQFF

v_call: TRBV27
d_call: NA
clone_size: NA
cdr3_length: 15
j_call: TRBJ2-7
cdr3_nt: TGTGCCAGCAGTTTAGACCCAGTAGTTAACGGGTTGGAGTACTTC
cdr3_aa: CASSLDPVVNGLEYF

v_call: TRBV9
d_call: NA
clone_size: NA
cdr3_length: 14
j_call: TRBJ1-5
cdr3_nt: TGTGCCAGCAGCGTAGCGTGGGGGGATCAGCCCCAGCATTTT
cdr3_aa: CASSVAWGDQPQHF

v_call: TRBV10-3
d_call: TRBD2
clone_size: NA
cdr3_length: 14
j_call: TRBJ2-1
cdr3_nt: TGTGCCATCAGTTCTAGCGGGAGGTACAATGAGCAGTTCTTC
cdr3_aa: CAISSSGRYNEQFF

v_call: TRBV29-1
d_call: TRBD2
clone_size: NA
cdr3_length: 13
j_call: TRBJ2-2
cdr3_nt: TGCAGCGTTAAGGAGCGGGGCACCGGGGAGCTGTTTTTT
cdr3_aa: CSVKERGTGELFF

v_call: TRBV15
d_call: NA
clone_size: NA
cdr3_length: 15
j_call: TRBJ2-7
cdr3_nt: TGTGCCACCAGCAGAGGGGGCCCGACAGGCTACGAGCAGTACTTC
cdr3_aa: CATSRGGPTGYEQYF

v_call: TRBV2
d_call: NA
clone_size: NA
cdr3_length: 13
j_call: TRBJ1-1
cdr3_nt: TGTGCCAGCACCCAGGGGCAGAACACTGAAGCTTTCTTT
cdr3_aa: CASTQGQNTEAFF

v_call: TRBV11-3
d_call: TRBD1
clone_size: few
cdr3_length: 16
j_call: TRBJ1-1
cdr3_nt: TGTGCCAGCAGCTTAAACCCTGGACAGGTGAACACTGAAGCTTTCTTT
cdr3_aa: CASSLNPGQVNTEAFF

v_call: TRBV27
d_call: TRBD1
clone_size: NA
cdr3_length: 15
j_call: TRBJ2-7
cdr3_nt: TGTGCCAGCAGTGCAGGGACAGGGGGAAACTACGAGCAGTACTTC
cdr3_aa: CASSAGTGGNYEQYF

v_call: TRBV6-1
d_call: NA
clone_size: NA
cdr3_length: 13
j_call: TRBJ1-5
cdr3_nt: TGTGCCAGCAGTGAGGGCAGGAATCAGCCCCAGCATTTT
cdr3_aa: CASSEGRNQPQHF

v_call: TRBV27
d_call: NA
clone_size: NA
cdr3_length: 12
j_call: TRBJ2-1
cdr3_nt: TGTGCCAGCAGTTTCGGGGCGGGAGAGCAGTTCTTC
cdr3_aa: CASSFGAGEQFF

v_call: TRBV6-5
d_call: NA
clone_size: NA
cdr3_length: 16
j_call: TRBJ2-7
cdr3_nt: TGTGCCAGCAGTTACAACAAGCGGCGGATGACCTACGAGCAGTACTTC
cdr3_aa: CASSYNKRRMTYEQYF

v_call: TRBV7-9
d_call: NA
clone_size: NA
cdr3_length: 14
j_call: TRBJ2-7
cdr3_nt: TGTGCCAGCAGCTTAGCGCCAGGGGCCTACGAGCAGTACTTC
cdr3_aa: CASSLAPGAYEQYF

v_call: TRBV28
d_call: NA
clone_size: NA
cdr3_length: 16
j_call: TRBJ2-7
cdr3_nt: TGTGCCACCTACTCGGGCGAGCTAGCCGAACGTTACGAGCAGTACTTC
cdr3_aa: CATYSGELAERYEQYF

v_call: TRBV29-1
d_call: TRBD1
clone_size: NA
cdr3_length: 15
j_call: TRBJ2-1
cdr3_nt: TGCAGCGTGCAGCTACAGGGGGTCGTATACAATGAGCAGTTCTTC
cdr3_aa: CSVQLQGVVYNEQFF

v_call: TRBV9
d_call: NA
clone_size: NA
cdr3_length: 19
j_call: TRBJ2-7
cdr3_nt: TGTGCCAGCAGCGACAACCGGGACAGGGGACTAGCGGAGATCTACGAGCAGTACTTC
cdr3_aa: CASSDNRDRGLAEIYEQYF

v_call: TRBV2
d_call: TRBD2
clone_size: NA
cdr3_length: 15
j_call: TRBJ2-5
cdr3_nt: TGTGCCAGCACCTTGGCAGCTAGCGGGAGCGAGACCCAGTACTTC
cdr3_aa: CASTLAASGSETQYF

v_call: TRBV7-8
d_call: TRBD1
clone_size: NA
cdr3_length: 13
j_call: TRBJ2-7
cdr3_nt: TGTGCCAGCAGCTGGGACAGGGTACACGAGCAGTACTTC
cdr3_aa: CASSWDRVHEQYF

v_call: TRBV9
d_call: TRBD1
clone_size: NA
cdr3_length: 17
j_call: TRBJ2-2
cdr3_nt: TGTGCCAGCAGGGGTGGTCGGACAGGGGCCTACACCGGGGAGCTGTTTTTT
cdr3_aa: CASRGGRTGAYTGELFF

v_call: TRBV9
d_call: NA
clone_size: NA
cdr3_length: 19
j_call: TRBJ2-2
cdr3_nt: TGTGCCAGCACCCCTGATCAGGACAGTTTAGTAATGGACACCGGGGAGCTGTTTTTT
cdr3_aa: CASTPDQDSLVMDTGELFF

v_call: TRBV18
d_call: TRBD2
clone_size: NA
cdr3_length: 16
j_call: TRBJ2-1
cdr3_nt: TGTGCCAGCTCACTGAAGTATTTGGGACTAGCCCATGAGCAGTTCTTC
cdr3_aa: CASSLKYLGLAHEQFF